This T cell receptor (beta chain) originates from a study of shared clonotypes between healthy human individuals. Repertoires were generated with immunoSEQ multiplex PCR, while TCRdb's copy carries only in-frame clones and drops some. The data show about 1 million clones, with approximately 80% seen just once and about 0.52% held by the top ten. This clone was found a few times. The CDR3 spans 15 residues. The ends were cut back, 5 bases at V and 0 bases at J, with 10 bases in the middle. Germline V gives CDR1 KGHSH, CDR2 LQKENI. The sample consisted of memory CD4+ T cells from PBMCs. Indicated subset: CD45RA-negative fraction. The chain joins TRBV18 to TRBJ1-4; D is ambiguous. The origin of this receptor is a man between 18 and 35 years old in good health. Some clones in this sample may be carry-over from other donors' samples. This chain's CDR3 is CASSSSIATNEKLFF. CDR3 in DNA: TGTGCCAGCTCATCCTCGATCGCAACTAATGAAAAACTGTTTTTT. Looking up the rest from reference TRBV18 and TRBJ1-4 gives the full variable domain: NAGVMQNPRHLVRRRGQEARLRCSPMKGHSHVYWYRQLPEEGLKFMVYLQKENIIDESGMPKERFSAEFPKEGPSILRIQQVVRGDSAAYFCASSSSIATNEKLFFGSGTQLSVL.